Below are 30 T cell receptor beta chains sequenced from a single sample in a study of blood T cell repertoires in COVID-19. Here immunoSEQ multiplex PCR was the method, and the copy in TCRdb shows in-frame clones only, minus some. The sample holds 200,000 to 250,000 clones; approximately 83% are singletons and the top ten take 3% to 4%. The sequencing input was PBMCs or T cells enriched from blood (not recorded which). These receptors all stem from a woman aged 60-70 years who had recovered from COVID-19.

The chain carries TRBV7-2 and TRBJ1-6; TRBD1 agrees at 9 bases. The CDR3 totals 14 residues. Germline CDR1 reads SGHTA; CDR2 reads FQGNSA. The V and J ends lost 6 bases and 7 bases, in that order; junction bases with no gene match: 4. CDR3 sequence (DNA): TGTGCCAGCAGTTCTGGGACAGGGAATTCACCCCTCCACTTT. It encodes CASSSGTGNSPLHF.

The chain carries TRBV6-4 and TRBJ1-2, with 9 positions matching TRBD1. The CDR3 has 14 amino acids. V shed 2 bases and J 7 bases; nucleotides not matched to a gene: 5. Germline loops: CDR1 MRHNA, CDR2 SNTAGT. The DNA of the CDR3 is TGTGCCAGCAGTGACCACCGGACAGGGGTTGGCTACACCTTC. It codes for CASSDHRTGVGYTF.

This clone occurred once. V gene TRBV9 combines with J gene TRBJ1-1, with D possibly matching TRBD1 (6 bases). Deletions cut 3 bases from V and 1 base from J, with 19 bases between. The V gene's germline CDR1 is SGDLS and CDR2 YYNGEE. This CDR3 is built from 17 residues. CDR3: CASSDPRTETPNTEAFF. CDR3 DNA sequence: TGTGCCAGCAGCGACCCGAGGACAGAGACCCCGAACACTGAAGCTTTCTTT.

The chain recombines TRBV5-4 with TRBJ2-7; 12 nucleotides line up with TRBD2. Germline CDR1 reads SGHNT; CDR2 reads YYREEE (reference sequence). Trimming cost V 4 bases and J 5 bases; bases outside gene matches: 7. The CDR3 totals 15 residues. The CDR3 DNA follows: TGTGCCAGCAGCCTGCTAGCGGGAGGGCCCGACGAGCAGTACTTC. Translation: CASSLLAGGPDEQYF.

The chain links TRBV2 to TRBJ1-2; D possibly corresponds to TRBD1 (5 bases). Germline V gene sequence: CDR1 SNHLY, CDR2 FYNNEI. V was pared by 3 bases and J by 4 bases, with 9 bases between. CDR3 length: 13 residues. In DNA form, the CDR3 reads TGTGCCAGCAGTGAGCGGGGGAGCTATGGCTACACCTTC. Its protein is CASSERGSYGYTF.

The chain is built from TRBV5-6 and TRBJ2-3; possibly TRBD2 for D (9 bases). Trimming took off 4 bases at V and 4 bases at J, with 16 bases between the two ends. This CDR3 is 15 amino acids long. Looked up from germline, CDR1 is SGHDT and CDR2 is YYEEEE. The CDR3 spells CASSAGGTGADTQYF. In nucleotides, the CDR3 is TGTGCCAGCAGCGCGGGGGGGACAGGAGCAGATACGCAGTATTTT.

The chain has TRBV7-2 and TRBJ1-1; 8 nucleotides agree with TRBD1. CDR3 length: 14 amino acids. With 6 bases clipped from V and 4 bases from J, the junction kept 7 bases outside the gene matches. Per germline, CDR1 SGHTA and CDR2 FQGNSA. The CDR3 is CASSYQGALTEAFF. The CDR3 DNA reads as TGTGCCAGCAGTTATCAGGGGGCCCTCACTGAAGCTTTCTTT.

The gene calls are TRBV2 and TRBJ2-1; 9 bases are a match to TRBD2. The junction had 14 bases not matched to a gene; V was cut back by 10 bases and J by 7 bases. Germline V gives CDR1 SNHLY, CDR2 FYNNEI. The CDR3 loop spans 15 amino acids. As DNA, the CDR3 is TGTGCCACCTTGCGGTCCGGGACTAGCTTAAATGAGCAGTTCTTC. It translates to CATLRSGTSLNEQFF.

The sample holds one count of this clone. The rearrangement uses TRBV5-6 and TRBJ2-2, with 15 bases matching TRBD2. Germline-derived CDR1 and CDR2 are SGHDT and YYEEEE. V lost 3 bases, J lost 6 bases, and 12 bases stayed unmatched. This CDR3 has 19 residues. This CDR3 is CASSSGLAGGLTLPGELFF. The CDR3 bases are TGTGCCAGCAGCTCAGGACTAGCGGGGGGGCTTACCCTCCCCGGGGAGCTGTTTTTT. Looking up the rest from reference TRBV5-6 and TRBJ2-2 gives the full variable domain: DAGVTQSPTHLIKTRGQQVTLRCSPKSGHDTVSWYQQALGQGPQFIFQYYEEEERQRGNFPDRFSGHQFPNYSSELNVNALLLGDSALYLCASSSGLAGGLTLPGELFFGEGSRLTVL.

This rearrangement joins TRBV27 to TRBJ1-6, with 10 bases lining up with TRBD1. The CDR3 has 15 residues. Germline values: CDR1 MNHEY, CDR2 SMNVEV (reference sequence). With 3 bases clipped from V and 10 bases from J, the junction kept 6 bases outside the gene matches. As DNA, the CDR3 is TGTGCCAGCAGTTTTTCAGGGGGACAGGGGTCACCCCTCCACTTT. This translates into CASSFSGGQGSPLHF.

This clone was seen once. The CDR3 nucleotides are TGTGCCAGCAGCTTATCTAGCGGGAGGACCAATGAGCAGTTCTTC. Its translation: CASSLSSGRTNEQFF. The chain combines TRBV11-1 with TRBJ2-1; 11 nucleotides line up with TRBD2. This CDR3 region has 15 residues. Trimming removed 2 bases from V and 6 bases from J; junction bases left unmatched: 3. Germline assignment: CDR1 SGHAT and CDR2 FQDESV (reference sequence).

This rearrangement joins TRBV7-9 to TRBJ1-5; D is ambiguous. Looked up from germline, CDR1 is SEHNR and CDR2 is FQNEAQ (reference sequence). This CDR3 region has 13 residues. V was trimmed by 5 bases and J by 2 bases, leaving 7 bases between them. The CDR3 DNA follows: TGTGCCAGCAGCGAGTCTGGCAATCAGCCCCAGCATTTT. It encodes CASSESGNQPQHF.

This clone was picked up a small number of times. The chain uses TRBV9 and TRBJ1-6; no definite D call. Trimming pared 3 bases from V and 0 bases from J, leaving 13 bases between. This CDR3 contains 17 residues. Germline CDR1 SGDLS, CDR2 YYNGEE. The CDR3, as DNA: TGTGCCAGCAGCGGCACCTCGGGGAGCTCCTATAATTCACCCCTCCACTTT. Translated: CASSGTSGSSYNSPLHF. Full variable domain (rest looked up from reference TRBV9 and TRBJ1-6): DSGVTQTPKHLITATGQRVTLRCSPRSGDLSVYWYQQSLDQGLQFLIQYYNGEERAKGNILERFSAQQFPDLHSELNLSSLELGDSALYFCASSGTSGSSYNSPLHFGNGTRLTVT.

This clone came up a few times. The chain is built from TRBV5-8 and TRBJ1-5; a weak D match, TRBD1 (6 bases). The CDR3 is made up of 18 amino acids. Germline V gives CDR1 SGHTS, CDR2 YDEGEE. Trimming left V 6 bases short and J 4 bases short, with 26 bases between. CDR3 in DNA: TGTGCCAGCACACAAGAGGAGCAGGGGTCGGTAGTTAATCAGCCCCAGCATTTT. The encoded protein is CASTQEEQGSVVNQPQHF.

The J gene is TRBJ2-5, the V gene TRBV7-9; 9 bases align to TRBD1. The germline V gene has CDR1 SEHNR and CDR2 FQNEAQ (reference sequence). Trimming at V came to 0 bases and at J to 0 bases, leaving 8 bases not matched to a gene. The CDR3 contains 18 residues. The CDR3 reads CASSLAGLDRGYQETQYF. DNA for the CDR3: TGTGCCAGCAGCTTAGCGGGATTGGACAGGGGATACCAAGAGACCCAGTACTTC.

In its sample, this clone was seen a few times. This CDR3 is CASSYGGITYNSPLHF. CDR3 coding DNA: TGTGCCAGCAGCTACGGAGGGATAACCTATAATTCACCCCTCCACTTT. This chain connects TRBV7-6 to TRBJ1-6; D is undetermined. The CDR3 runs to 16 residues. V was trimmed by 4 bases and J by 2 bases, leaving 12 bases between them. Germline V gene lookup returns CDR1 SGHVS and CDR2 FNYEAQ.

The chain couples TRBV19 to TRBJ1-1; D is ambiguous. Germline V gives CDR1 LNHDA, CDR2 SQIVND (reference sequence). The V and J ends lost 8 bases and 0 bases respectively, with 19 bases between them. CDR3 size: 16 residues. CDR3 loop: CASRPLAGWVNTEAFF. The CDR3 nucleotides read TGTGCCAGTCGACCACTGGCAGGTTGGGTGAACACTGAAGCTTTCTTT.

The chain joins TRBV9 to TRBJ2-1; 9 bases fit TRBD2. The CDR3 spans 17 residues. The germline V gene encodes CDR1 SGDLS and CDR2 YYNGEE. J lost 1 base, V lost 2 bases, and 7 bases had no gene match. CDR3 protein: CASSVFSSGESYNEQFF. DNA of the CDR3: TGTGCCAGCAGCGTGTTTTCTAGCGGGGAGTCCTACAATGAGCAGTTCTTC.

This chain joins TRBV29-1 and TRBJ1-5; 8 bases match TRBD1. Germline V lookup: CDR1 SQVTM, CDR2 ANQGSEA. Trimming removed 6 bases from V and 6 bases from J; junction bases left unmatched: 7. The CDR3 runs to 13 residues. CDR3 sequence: CSVIQGVGQPQHF. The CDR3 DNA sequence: TGCAGCGTCATACAGGGGGTTGGTCAGCCCCAGCATTTT. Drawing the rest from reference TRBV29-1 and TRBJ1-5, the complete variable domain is SAVISQKPSRDICQRGTSLTIQCQVDSQVTMMFWYRQQPGQSLTLIATANQGSEATYESGFVIDKFPISRPNLTFSTLTVSNMSPEDSSIYLCSVIQGVGQPQHFGDGTRLSIL.

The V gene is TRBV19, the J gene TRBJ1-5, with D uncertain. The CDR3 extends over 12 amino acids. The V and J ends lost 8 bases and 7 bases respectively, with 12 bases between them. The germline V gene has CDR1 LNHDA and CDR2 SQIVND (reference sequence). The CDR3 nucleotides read TGTGCCAGTGCGGGTATACAACAGCCCCAGCATTTT. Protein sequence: CASAGIQQPQHF.

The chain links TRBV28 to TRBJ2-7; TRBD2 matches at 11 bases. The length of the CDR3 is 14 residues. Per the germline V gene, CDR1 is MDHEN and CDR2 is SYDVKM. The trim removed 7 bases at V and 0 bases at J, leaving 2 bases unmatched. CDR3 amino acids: CASTLAGGSYEQYF. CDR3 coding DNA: TGTGCCAGCACCCTAGCGGGGGGCTCCTACGAGCAGTACTTC. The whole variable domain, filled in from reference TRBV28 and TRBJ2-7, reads DVKVTQSSRYLVKRTGEKVFLECVQDMDHENMFWYRQDPGLGLRLIYFSYDVKMKEKGDIPEGYSVSREKKERFSLILESASTNQTSMYLCASTLAGGSYEQYFGPGTRLTVT.

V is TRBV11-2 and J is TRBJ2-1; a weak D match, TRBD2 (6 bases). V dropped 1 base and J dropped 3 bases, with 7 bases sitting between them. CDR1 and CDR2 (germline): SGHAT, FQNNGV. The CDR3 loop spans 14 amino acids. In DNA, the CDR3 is TGTGCCAGCAGCTTAGCGGGAGTCTACAATGAGCAGTTCTTC. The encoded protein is CASSLAGVYNEQFF.

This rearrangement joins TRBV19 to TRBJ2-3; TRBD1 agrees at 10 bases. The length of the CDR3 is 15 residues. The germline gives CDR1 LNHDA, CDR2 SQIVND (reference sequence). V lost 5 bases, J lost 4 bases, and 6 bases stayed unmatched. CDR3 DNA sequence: TGTGCCAGTAGTGGCGGGACAGGGGTCCCAGATACGCAGTATTTT. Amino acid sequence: CASSGGTGVPDTQYF.

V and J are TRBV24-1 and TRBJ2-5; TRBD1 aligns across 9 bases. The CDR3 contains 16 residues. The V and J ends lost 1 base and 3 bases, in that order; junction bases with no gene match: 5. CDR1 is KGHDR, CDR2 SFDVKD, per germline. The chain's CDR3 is CATSDFTGTGKETQYF. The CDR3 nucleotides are TGTGCCACCAGTGATTTTACCGGGACAGGGAAAGAGACCCAGTACTTC.

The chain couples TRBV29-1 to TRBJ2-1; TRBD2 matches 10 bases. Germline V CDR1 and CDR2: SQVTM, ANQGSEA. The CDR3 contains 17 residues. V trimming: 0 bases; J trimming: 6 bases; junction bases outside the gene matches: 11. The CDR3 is CSVEDPVIAGGTNEQFF. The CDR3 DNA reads TGCAGCGTTGAAGACCCGGTTATAGCGGGGGGTACCAATGAGCAGTTCTTC.

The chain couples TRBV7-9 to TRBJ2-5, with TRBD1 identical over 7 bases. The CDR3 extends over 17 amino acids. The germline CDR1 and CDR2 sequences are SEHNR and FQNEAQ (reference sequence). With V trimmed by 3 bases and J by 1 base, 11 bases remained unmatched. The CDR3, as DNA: TGTGCCAGCAGCTTGACCTCCGGACAGGTTAGCCAAGAGACCCAGTACTTC. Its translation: CASSLTSGQVSQETQYF. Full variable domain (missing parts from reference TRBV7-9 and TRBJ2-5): DTGVSQNPRHKITKRGQNVTFRCDPISEHNRLYWYRQTLGQGPEFLTYFQNEAQLEKSRLLSDRFSAERPKGSFSTLEIQRTEQGDSAMYLCASSLTSGQVSQETQYFGPGTRLLVL.

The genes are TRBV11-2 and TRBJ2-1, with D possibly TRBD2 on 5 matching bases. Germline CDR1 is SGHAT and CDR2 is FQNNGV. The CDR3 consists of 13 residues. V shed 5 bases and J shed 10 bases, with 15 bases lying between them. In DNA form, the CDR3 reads TGTGCCAGCAGCCCTGAAAGGCGAGGGGAGCAGTTCTTC. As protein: CASSPERRGEQFF.

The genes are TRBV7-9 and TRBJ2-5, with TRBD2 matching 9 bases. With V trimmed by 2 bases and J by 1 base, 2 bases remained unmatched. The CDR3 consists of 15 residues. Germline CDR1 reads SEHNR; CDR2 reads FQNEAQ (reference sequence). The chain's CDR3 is CASSLRRGGQETQYF. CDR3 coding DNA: TGTGCCAGCAGCTTAAGGCGGGGGGGCCAAGAGACCCAGTACTTC.

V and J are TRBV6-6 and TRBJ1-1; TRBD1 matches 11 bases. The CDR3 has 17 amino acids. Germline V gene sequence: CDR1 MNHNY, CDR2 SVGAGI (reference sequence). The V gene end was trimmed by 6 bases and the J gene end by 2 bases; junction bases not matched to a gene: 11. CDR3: CASSRTKDRGRNTEAFF. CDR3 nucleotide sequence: TGTGCCAGCAGCCGAACGAAGGACAGGGGGCGAAACACTGAAGCTTTCTTT.

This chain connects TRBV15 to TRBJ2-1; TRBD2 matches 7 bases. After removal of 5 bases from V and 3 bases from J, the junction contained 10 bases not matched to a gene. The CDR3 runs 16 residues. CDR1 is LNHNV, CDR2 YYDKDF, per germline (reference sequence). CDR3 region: CATSPPGGGSYNEQFF. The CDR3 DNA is TGTGCCACCAGCCCTCCCGGCGGCGGGAGCTACAATGAGCAGTTCTTC. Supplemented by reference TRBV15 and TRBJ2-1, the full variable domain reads DAMVIQNPRYQVTQFGKPVTLSCSQTLNHNVMYWYQQKSSQAPKLLFHYYDKDFNNEADTPDNFQSRRPNTSFCFLDIRSPGLGDTAMYLCATSPPGGGSYNEQFFGPGTRLTVL.